This T cell receptor (beta chain) derives from a study of blood T cell repertoires in COVID-19. Assay: immunoSEQ multiplex PCR; the TCRdb copy retains only in-frame clones and omits some. The top ten hold 6.5% to 10% of the sample, which has more than 85,000 clones, 84% seen once. This clone was counted only a few times. The CDR3 is 15 residues long. The V gene lost 3 bases and the J gene lost 4 bases, with 12 bases spanning the gap. The V gene's germline CDR1 is MDHEN and CDR2 SYDVKM. Sequencing was done on a sample of peripheral blood. The chain recombines TRBV28 with TRBJ2-2; possible D gene TRBD2, 5 bases. This TCR derives from a woman of 80 years or more with active or convalescent COVID-19. The CDR3 sequence: CASSFTGTSTGELFF. Here the CDR3 DNA reads TGTGCCAGCAGTTTTACGGGAACGAGCACCGGGGAGCTGTTTTTT. The full variable domain, in which reference TRBV28 and TRBJ2-2 provide the parts outside the CDR3, is DVKVTQSSRYLVKRTGEKVFLECVQDMDHENMFWYRQDPGLGLRLIYFSYDVKMKEKGDIPEGYSVSREKKERFSLILESASTNQTSMYLCASSFTGTSTGELFFGEGSRLTVL.